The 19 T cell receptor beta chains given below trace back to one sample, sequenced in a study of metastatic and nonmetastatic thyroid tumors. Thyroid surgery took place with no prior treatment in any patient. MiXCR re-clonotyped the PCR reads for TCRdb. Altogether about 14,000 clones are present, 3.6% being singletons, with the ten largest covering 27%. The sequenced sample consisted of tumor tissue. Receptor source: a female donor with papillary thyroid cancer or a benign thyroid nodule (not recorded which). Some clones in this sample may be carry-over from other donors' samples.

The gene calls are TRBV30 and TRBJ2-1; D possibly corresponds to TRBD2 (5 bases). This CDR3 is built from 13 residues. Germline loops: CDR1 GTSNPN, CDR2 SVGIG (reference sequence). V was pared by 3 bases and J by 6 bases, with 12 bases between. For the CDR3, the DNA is TGTGCCTGGAGCGGGGTGGTTGGCAATGAGCAGTTCTTC. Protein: CAWSGVVGNEQFF.

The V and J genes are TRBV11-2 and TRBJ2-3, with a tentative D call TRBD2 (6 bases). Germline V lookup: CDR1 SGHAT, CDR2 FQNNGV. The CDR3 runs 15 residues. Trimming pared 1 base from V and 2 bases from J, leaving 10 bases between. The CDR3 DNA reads TGTGCCAGCAGCTTAGGCGGGGACTCCACAGATACGCAGTATTTT. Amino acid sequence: CASSLGGDSTDTQYF.

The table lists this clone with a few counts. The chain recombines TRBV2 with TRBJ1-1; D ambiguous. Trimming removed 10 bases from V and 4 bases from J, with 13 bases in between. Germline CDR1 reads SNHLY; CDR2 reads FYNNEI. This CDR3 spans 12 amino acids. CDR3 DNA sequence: TGTGCCACCTTAAGGGCATCCACTGAAGCTTTCTTT. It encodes CATLRASTEAFF.

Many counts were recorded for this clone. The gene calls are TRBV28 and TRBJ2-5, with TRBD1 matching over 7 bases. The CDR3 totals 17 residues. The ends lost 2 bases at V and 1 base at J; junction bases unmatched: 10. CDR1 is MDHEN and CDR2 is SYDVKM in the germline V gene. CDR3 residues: CASSLRWSGGPQETQYF. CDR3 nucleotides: TGTGCCAGCAGTTTAAGATGGTCAGGGGGACCCCAAGAGACCCAGTACTTC.

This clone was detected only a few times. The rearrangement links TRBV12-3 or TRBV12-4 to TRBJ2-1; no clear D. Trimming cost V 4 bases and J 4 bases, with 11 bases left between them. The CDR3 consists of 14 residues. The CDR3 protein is CASSSHPEYNEQFF. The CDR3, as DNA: TGTGCCAGCAGTTCACACCCCGAGTACAATGAGCAGTTCTTC.

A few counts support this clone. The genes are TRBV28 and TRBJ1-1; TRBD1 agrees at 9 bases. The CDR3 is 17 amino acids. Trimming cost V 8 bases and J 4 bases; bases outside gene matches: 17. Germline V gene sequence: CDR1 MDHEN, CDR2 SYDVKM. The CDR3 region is CASRLDVEATGGTEAFF. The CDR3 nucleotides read TGTGCCAGCCGCCTCGACGTGGAAGCGACAGGGGGCACTGAAGCTTTCTTT.

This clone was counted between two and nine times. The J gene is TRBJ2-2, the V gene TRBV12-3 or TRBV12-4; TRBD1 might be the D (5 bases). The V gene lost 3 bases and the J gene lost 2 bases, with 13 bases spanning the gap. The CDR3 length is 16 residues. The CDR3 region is CASSFRSGHNTGELFF. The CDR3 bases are TGTGCCAGCAGTTTTCGGTCAGGACATAACACCGGGGAGCTGTTTTTT.

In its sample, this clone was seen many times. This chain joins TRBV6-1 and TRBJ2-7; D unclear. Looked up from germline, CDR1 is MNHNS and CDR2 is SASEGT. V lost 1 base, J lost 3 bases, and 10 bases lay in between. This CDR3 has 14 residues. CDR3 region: CASSEVDPSYEQYF. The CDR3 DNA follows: TGTGCCAGCAGTGAAGTGGACCCGAGCTACGAGCAGTACTTC.

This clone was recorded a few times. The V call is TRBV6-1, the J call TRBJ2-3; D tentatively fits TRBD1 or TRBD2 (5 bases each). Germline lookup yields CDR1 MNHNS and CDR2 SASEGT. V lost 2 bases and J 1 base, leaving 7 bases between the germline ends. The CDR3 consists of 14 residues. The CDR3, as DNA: TGTGCCAGCAGTGAATTGGGGGGCACAGATACGCAGTATTTT. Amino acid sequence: CASSELGGTDTQYF.

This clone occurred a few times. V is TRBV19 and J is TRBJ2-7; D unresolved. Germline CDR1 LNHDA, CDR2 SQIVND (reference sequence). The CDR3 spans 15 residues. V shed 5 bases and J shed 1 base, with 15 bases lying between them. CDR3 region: CASSVSPDPSYEQYF. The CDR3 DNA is TGTGCCAGTAGTGTCTCCCCAGATCCATCCTACGAGCAGTACTTC.

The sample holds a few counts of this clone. CDR3 DNA sequence: TGTGCCAGCAGTGAAGGGGGGGCGAATGAGCAGTTCTTC. It translates to CASSEGGANEQFF. The V gene is TRBV6-4, the J gene TRBJ2-1; D perhaps matches TRBD2 (7 bases). Trimming took off 3 bases at V and 7 bases at J, with 10 bases between the two ends. Germline V lookup: CDR1 MRHNA, CDR2 SNTAGT. The CDR3 is 13 residues long.

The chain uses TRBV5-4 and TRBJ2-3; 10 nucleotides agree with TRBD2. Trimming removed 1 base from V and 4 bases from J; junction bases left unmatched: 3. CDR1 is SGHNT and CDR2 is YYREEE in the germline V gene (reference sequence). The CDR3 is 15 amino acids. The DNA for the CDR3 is TGTGCCAGCAGCTTGCGGCTAGCGGGGGCAGATACGCAGTATTTT. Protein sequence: CASSLRLAGADTQYF. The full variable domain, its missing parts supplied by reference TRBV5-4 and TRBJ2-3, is ETGVTQSPTHLIKTRGQQVTLRCSSQSGHNTVSWYQQALGQGPQFIFQYYREEENGRGNFPPRFSGLQFPNYSSELNVNALELDDSALYLCASSLRLAGADTQYFGPGTRLTVL.

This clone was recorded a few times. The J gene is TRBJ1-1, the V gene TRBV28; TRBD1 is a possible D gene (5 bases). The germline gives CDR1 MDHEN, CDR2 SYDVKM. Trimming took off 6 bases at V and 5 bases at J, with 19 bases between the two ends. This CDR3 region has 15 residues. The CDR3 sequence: CASSSRGGRGTEAFF. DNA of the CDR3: TGTGCCAGCAGCTCAAGGGGCGGTCGGGGGACTGAAGCTTTCTTT.

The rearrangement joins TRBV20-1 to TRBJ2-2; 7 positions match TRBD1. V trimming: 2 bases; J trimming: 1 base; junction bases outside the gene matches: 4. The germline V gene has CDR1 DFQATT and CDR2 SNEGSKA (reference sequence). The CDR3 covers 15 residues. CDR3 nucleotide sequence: TGCAGTGCTAGACGCGACAGGGTGAACACCGGGGAGCTGTTTTTT. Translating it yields CSARRDRVNTGELFF.

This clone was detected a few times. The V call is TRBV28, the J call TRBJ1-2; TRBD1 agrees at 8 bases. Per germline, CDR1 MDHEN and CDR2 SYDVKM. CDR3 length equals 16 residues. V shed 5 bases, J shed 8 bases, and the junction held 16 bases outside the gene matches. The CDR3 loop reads CASSPGQDPYYGGYTF. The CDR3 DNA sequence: TGTGCCAGCAGTCCGGGACAGGACCCTTACTATGGCGGCTACACCTTC.

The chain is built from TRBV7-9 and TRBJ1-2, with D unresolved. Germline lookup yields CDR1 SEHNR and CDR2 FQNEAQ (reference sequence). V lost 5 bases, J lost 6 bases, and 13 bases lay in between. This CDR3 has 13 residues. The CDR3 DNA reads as TGTGCCAGCAGCCCGGTCCAAAAGGATGGCTACACCTTC. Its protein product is CASSPVQKDGYTF.

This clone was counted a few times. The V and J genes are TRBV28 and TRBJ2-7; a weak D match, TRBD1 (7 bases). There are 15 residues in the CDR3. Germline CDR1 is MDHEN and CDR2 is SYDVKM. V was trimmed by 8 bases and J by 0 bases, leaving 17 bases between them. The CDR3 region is CASFSGGRSSYEQYF. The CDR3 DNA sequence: TGTGCCAGCTTCTCAGGGGGGAGAAGCTCCTACGAGCAGTACTTC.

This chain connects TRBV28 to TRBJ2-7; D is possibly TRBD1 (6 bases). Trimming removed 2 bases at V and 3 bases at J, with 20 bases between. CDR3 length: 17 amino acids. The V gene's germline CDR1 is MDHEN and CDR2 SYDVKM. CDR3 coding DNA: TGTGCCAGCAGTTTACGCAGGGGCCAGATCTACGACTACGAGCAGTACTTC. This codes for CASSLRRGQIYDYEQYF.

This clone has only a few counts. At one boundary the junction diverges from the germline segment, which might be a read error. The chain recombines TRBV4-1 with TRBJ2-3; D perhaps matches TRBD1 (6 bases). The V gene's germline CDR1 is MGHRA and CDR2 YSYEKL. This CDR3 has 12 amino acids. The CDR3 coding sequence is TGCGCCAGCAGGGACAGCAAAGATACGCAGTATTTT. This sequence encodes CASRDSKDTQYF.